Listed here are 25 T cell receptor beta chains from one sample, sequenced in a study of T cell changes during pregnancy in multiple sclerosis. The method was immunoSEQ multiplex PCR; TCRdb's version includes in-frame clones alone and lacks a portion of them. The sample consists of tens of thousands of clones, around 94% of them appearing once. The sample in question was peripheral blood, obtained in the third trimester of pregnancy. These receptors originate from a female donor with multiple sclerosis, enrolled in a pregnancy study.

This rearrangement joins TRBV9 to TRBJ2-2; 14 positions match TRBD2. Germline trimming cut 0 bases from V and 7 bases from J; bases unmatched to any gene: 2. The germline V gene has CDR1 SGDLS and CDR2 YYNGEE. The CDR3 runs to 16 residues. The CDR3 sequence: CASSVGLAGGRGELFF. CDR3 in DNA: TGTGCCAGCAGCGTAGGACTAGCGGGAGGGCGCGGGGAGCTGTTTTTT.

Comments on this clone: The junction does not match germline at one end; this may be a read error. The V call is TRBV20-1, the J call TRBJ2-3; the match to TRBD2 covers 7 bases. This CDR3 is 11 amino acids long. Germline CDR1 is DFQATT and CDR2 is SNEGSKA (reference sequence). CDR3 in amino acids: CSARGAGAQYF. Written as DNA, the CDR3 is TGCAGTGCCAGAGGGGCGGGGGCGCAGTATTTT.

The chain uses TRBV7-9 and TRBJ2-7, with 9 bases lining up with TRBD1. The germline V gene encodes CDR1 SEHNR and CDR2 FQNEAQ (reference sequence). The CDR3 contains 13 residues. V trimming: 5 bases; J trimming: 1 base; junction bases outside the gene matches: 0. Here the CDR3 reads CASSGTGSYEQYF. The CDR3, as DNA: TGTGCCAGCAGCGGGACAGGGTCCTACGAGCAGTACTTC. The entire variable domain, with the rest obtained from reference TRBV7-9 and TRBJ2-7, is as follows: DTGVSQNPRHKITKRGQNVTFRCDPISEHNRLYWYRQTLGQGPEFLTYFQNEAQLEKSRLLSDRFSAERPKGSFSTLEIQRTEQGDSAMYLCASSGTGSYEQYFGPGTRLTVT.

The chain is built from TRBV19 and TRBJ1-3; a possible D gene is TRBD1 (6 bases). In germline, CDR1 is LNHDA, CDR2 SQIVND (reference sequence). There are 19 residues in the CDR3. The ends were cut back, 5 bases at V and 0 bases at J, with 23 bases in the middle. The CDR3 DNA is TGTGCCAGTAGTGTGTGGACAGCAAGAATAACGAGCTCTGGAAACACCATATATTTT. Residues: CASSVWTARITSSGNTIYF.

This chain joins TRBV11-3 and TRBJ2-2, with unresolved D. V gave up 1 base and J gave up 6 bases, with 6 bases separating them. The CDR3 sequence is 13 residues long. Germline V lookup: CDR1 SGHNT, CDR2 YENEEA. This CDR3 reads CASSLVPAGELFF. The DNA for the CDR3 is TGTGCCAGCAGCTTAGTCCCGGCCGGGGAGCTGTTTTTT.

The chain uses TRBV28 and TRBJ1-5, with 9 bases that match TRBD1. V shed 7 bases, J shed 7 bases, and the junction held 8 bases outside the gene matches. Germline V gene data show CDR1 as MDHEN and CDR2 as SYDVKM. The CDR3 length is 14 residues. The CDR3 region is CASIPTGGTQPQHF. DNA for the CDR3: TGTGCCAGCATCCCGACAGGGGGAACCCAGCCCCAGCATTTT.

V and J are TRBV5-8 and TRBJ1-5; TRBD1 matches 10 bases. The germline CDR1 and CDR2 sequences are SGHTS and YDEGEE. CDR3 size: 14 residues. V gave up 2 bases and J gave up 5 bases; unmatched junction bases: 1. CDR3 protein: CASSLGQGDQPQHF. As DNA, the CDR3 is TGTGCCAGCAGCTTAGGACAGGGGGATCAGCCCCAGCATTTT.

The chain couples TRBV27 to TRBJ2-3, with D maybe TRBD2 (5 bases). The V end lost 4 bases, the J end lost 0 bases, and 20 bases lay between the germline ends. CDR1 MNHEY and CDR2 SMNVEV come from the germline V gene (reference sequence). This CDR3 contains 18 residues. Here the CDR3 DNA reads TGTGCCAGCAGTTCAGTGAAGTTACTAGTTACTAGCACAGATACGCAGTATTTT. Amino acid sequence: CASSSVKLLVTSTDTQYF.

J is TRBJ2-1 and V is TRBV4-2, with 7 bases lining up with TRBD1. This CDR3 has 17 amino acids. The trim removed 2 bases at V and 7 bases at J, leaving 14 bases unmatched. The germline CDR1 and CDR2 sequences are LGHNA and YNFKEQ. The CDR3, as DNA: TGTGCCAGCAGCCAATTTCCCTTGACAGGGATTACGAATGAGCAGTTCTTC. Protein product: CASSQFPLTGITNEQFF.

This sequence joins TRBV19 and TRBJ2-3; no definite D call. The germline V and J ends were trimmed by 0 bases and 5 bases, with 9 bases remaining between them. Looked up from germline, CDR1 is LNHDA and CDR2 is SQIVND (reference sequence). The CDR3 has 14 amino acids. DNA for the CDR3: TGTGCCAGTAGTATAGAGGCGACGGGAGATACGCAGTATTTT. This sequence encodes CASSIEATGDTQYF.

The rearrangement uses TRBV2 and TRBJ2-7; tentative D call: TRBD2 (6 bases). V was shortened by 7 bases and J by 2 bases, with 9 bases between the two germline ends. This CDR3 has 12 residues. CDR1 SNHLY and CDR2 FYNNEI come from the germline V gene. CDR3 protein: CASTAGTYEQYF. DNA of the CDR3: TGTGCCAGCACAGCGGGCACCTACGAGCAGTACTTC. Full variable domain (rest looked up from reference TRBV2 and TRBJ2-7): EPEVTQTPSHQVTQMGQEVILRCVPISNHLYFYWYRQILGQKVEFLVSFYNNEISEKSEIFDDQFSVERPDGSNFTLKIRSTKLEDSAMYFCASTAGTYEQYFGPGTRLTVT.

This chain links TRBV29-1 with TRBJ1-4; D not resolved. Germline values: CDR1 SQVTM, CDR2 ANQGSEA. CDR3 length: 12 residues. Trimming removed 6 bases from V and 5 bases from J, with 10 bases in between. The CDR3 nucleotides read TGCAGCGTGCTGAGCCGGAATGAAAAACTGTTTTTT. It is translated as CSVLSRNEKLFF.

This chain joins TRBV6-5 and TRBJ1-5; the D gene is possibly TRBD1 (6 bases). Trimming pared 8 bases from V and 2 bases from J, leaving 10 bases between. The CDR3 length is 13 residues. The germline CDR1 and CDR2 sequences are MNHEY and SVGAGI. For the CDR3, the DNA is TGTGCCAGCGGCAGGGGCCGCAATCAGCCCCAGCATTTT. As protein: CASGRGRNQPQHF.

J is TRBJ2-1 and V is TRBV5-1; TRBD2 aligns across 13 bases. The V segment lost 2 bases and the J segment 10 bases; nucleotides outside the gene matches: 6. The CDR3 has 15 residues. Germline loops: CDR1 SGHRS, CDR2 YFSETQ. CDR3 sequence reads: CASSFTSGRANEQFF. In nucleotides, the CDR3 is TGCGCCAGCAGCTTCACTAGCGGGAGGGCTAACGAGCAGTTCTTC.

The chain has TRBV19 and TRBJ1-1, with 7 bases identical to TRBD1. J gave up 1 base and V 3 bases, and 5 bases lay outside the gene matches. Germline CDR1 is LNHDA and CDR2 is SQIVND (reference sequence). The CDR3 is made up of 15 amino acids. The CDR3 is CASSMTGYENTEAFF. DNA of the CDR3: TGTGCCAGTAGTATGACAGGGTATGAGAACACTGAAGCTTTCTTT.

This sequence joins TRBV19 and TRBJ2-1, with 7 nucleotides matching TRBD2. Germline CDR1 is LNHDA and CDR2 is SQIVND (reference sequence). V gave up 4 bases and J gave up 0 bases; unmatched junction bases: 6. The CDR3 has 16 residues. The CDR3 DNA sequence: TGTGCCAGTAGTAGGGAAGCGGGGTCCTCCTACAATGAGCAGTTCTTC. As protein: CASSREAGSSYNEQFF.

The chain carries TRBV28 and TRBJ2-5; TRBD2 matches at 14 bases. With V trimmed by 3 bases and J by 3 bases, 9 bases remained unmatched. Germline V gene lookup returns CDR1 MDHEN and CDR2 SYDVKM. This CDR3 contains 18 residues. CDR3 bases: TGTGCCAGCAGTTTTTGGGTCGGGACTAGCGGGAGAAAAGAGACCCAGTACTTC. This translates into CASSFWVGTSGRKETQYF.

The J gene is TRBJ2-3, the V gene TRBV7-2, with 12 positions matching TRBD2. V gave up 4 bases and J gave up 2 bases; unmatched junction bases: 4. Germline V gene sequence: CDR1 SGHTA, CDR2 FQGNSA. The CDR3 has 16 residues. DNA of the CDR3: TGTGCCAGCAGCTCACTAGCGGGAGGTGCCACAGATACGCAGTATTTT. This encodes CASSSLAGGATDTQYF.

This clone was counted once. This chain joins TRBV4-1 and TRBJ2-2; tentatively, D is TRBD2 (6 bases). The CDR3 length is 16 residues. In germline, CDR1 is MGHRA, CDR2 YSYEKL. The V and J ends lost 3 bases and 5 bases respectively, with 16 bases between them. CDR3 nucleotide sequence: TGCGCCAGCAGCCAGCCTGCTAGCGACTATACCGGGGAGCTGTTTTTT. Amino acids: CASSQPASDYTGELFF.

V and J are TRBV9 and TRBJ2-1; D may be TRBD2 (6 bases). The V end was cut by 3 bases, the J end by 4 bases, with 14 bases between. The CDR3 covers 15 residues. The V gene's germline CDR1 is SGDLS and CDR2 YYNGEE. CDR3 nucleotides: TGTGCCAGCAGCGGACCCTCGGCGGGGTACAATGAGCAGTTCTTC. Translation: CASSGPSAGYNEQFF. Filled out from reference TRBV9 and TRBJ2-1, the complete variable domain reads DSGVTQTPKHLITATGQRVTLRCSPRSGDLSVYWYQQSLDQGLQFLIQYYNGEERAKGNILERFSAQQFPDLHSELNLSSLELGDSALYFCASSGPSAGYNEQFFGPGTRLTVL.

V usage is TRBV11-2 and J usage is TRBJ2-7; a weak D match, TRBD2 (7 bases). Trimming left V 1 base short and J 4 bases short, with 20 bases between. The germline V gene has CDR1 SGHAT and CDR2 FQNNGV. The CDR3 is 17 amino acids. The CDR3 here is CASSLGRGGREGYEQYF. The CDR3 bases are TGTGCCAGCAGCTTAGGGAGGGGGGGCAGGGAGGGATACGAGCAGTACTTC.

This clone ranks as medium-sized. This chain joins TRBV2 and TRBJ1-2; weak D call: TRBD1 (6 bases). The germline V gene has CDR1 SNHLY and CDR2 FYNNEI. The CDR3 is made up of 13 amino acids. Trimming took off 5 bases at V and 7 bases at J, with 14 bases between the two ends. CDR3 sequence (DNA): TGTGCCAGCAGTTTTTACAGGGTTGCTGGCTACACCTTC. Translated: CASSFYRVAGYTF.

The CDR3 sequence: CASSSGTGGRNQPQHF. The CDR3 region has the DNA TGTGCCAGCAGCTCGGGAACAGGGGGTAGAAATCAGCCCCAGCATTTT. The V gene is TRBV7-8, the J gene TRBJ1-5, with TRBD1 identical over 8 bases. CDR1 is SGHVS and CDR2 is FQNEAQ in the germline V gene. The CDR3 consists of 16 residues. J was trimmed by 4 bases and V by 4 bases; bases with no gene match: 9.

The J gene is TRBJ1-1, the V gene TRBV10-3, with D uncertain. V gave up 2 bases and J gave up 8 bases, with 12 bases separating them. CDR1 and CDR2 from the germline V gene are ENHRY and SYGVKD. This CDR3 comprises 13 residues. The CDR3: CAISEARPGEAFF. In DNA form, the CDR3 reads TGTGCCATCAGTGAGGCGCGGCCTGGGGAAGCTTTCTTT.

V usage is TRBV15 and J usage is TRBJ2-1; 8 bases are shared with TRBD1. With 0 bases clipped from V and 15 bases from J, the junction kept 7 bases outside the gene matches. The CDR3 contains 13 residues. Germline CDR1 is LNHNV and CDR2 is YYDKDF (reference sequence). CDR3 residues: CATSRDRQGTSFF. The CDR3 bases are TGTGCCACCAGCAGAGACCGACAGGGGACCTCGTTCTTC.